This T cell receptor beta chain was recorded in a study of cytomegalovirus exposure and HLA in healthy donors. Study results and limitations: In a later analysis, a missense DCLRE1C variant was linked to TCR beta V- and J-gene trimming.

A multiplex PCR was run with 60 Vbeta primers and 13 Jbeta primers. Only in-frame clones appear in the TCRdb table, and some are missing; sequencing was by immunoSEQ multiplex PCR. Among about 150,000 clones listed, 65% to 75% were seen once. Of note for this clone: Its antigen is not known.

V lost 5 bases and J lost 3; bases outside the gene matches: 2. The germline gives CDR1 SEHNR, CDR2 FQNEAQ (reference sequence). CDR3 size: 13 residues. The V call is TRBV7-9, the J call TRBJ2-7; the match to TRBD2 covers 9 bases. The sequence came from a man between 60 and 75 years old in good health and CMV-seronegative. The source material was PBMCs. The DNA of the CDR3 is TGTGCCAGCAGCCGTAGCGGGAGCTACGAGCAGTACTTC. Residues: CASSRSGSYEQYF. The full variable domain, in which reference TRBV7-9 and TRBJ2-7 provide the parts outside the CDR3, is DTGVSQNPRHKITKRGQNVTFRCDPISEHNRLYWYRQTLGQGPEFLTYFQNEAQLEKSRLLSDRFSAERPKGSFSTLEIQRTEQGDSAMYLCASSRSGSYEQYFGPGTRLTVT.